Listed here are 5 T cell receptor beta chains from one sample, sequenced in a study of T cell responses to AZD1222 COVID-19 vaccine. TCRdb keeps only in-frame clones here, not all; method: immunoSEQ multiplex PCR. The data show 130,000 to 150,000 clones, with 90% to 95% seen just once and 4.5% to 6.5% held by the top ten. The sample was peripheral blood, taken on day 0 of AZD1222 vaccination. The receptors stem from an adult in good health.

The chain uses TRBV6-2 or TRBV6-3 and TRBJ2-7; 13 bases are a match to TRBD2. V was pared by 5 bases and J by 4 bases, with 8 bases of the junction left unmatched. This CDR3 spans 16 amino acids. Germline values: CDR1 MNHEY, CDR2 SVGEGT. CDR3 DNA: TGTGCCAGCAGTCCCCAGGGACTAGCGGGAAGGTACGAGCAGTACTTC. The encoded protein is CASSPQGLAGRYEQYF.

The CDR3 region has the DNA TGTGCCAGCAGCTTCCCGGGCTACGAGCAGTACTTC. Translating it yields CASSFPGYEQYF. The chain couples TRBV5-6 to TRBJ2-7, with no clear D. Germline V gene sequence: CDR1 SGHDT, CDR2 YYEEEE. Trimming stripped 2 bases from V and 3 bases from J, with 6 bases between. This CDR3 contains 12 residues.

The chain couples TRBV29-1 to TRBJ2-1, with 7 bases identical to TRBD1. From germline, CDR1 is SQVTM and CDR2 ANQGSEA. The CDR3 covers 12 residues. Germline trimming cut 8 bases from V and 5 bases from J; bases unmatched to any gene: 6. CDR3 loop: CSSGTADNEQFF. CDR3 nucleotides: TGCAGCTCCGGGACAGCCGACAATGAGCAGTTCTTC.

V and J are TRBV4-3 and TRBJ2-3, with D unresolved. Germline CDR1 LGHNA, CDR2 YSLEER. This CDR3 has 16 residues. The V and J ends lost 0 bases and 3 bases respectively, with 13 bases between them. The CDR3 DNA follows: TGCGCCAGCAGCCAAGATGGGATGGGCAGGACAGATACGCAGTATTTT. This gives the protein CASSQDGMGRTDTQYF.

The J gene is TRBJ2-3, the V gene TRBV19; 8 bases map to TRBD2. CDR1 LNHDA and CDR2 SQIVND come from the germline V gene (reference sequence). This CDR3 contains 16 residues. Unmatched junction bases numbered 8, after V lost 1 base and J lost 5 bases. The CDR3 is CASSIGASGLGDTQYF. The CDR3 DNA reads as TGTGCCAGTAGTATAGGGGCTAGCGGGCTAGGAGATACGCAGTATTTT.